Below are 25 T cell receptor beta chains sequenced from a single sample in a study of glioma-infiltrating T cells after dendritic cell vaccination. Sequencing used immunoSEQ multiplex PCR; TCRdb keeps in-frame clones, though not all of them. This sample has some 70,000 clones, with about four fifths found just once. The sample consisted of blood, taken before dendritic cell vaccination. These receptors came from a human donor with glioblastoma.

This clone was detected once. The chain links TRBV30 to TRBJ1-2; TRBD1 agrees at 8 bases. The CDR3 contains 14 residues. Per the germline V gene, CDR1 is GTSNPN and CDR2 is SVGIG (reference sequence). Trimming at V came to 5 bases and at J to 8 bases, leaving 13 bases not matched to a gene. CDR3 in amino acids: CAWVGWDRMEGYTF. CDR3 nucleotides: TGTGCCTGGGTCGGGTGGGACAGGATGGAGGGCTACACCTTC.

This clone appeared a single time. The V call is TRBV5-1, the J call TRBJ1-4; possible D gene TRBD1, 5 bases. The CDR3 length is 14 residues. Deletions cut 0 bases from V and 5 bases from J, with 8 bases between. CDR1 SGHRS and CDR2 YFSETQ come from the germline V gene. DNA of the CDR3: TGCGCCAGCAGCTTGGGACAGCAAAATGAAAAACTGTTTTTT. Translation gives CASSLGQQNEKLFF.

The gene calls are TRBV11-3 and TRBJ2-1; 10 nucleotides agree with TRBD2. The CDR3 has 16 amino acids. The germline CDR1 and CDR2 sequences are SGHNT and YENEEA. J was trimmed by 6 bases and V by 0 bases; bases with no gene match: 5. The DNA for the CDR3 is TGTGCCAGCAGCTTAGATCCAGCGGGGGGGAGCAATGAGCAGTTCTTC. Protein sequence: CASSLDPAGGSNEQFF. Full variable domain (remainder filled in from reference TRBV11-3 and TRBJ2-1): EAGVVQSPRYKIIEKKQPVAFWCNPISGHNTLYWYLQNLGQGPELLIRYENEEAVDDSQLPKDRFSAERLKGVDSTLKIQPAELGDSAVYLCASSLDPAGGSNEQFFGPGTRLTVL.

The chain has TRBV19 and TRBJ2-1, with 7 bases aligning to TRBD2. Germline values: CDR1 LNHDA, CDR2 SQIVND (reference sequence). CDR3 length: 16 residues. J was trimmed by 4 bases and V by 6 bases; bases with no gene match: 12. The CDR3 loop reads CASSMGGSGTYNEQFF. For the CDR3, the DNA is TGTGCCAGTAGCATGGGGGGGAGCGGGACGTACAATGAGCAGTTCTTC.

The CDR3 region has the DNA TGTGCCAGTAGTCAAGGAACCGGGGGGTTCCAAGAGACCCAGTACTTC. Translating gives CASSQGTGGFQETQYF. The chain uses TRBV19 and TRBJ2-5, with TRBD2 matching 7 bases. The CDR3 totals 16 residues. Germline values: CDR1 LNHDA, CDR2 SQIVND (reference sequence). The V segment lost 5 bases and the J segment 1 base; nucleotides outside the gene matches: 10.

The V call is TRBV19, the J call TRBJ1-1; 7 positions agree with TRBD1. The ends lost 5 bases at V and 5 bases at J; junction bases unmatched: 5. Germline V gene sequence: CDR1 LNHDA, CDR2 SQIVND (reference sequence). The CDR3 consists of 13 residues. CDR3 sequence reads: CASSSQGETEAFF. The CDR3 DNA reads TGTGCCAGTAGTTCCCAGGGGGAAACTGAAGCTTTCTTT.

The chain employs TRBV19 and TRBJ1-2, with 10 positions matching TRBD1. The V gene end was trimmed by 6 bases and the J gene end by 3 bases; junction bases not matched to a gene: 7. The CDR3 has 15 residues. Germline V CDR1 and CDR2: LNHDA, SQIVND (reference sequence). The CDR3 here is CASRAPGQGYYGYTF. In DNA, the CDR3 is TGTGCCAGTAGGGCCCCGGGACAGGGGTACTATGGCTACACCTTC.

As to this clone: The junction departs from the called germline gene at one end, perhaps through a read error. The rearrangement joins TRBV5-1 to TRBJ2-5; TRBD1 matches at 9 bases. Per the germline V gene, CDR1 is SGHRS and CDR2 is YFSETQ. The length of the CDR3 is 16 residues. The CDR3 protein is CASGLEGQGFRETQYF. The CDR3 nucleotides read TGCGCCAGCGGCTTGGAAGGACAGGGGTTCCGAGAGACCCAGTACTTC.

The chain combines TRBV20-1 with TRBJ1-4, with D tentatively TRBD1 (5 bases). Trimming took off 6 bases at V and 6 bases at J, with 8 bases between the two ends. Germline V lookup: CDR1 DFQATT, CDR2 SNEGSKA (reference sequence). The length of the CDR3 is 11 residues. CDR3 loop: CSASGDEKLFF. The CDR3 region has the DNA TGCAGTGCCTCGGGGGATGAAAAACTGTTTTTT.

The chain recombines TRBV10-3 with TRBJ1-1; 8 bases map to TRBD1. Germline V gene lookup returns CDR1 ENHRY and CDR2 SYGVKD. The CDR3 loop spans 12 amino acids. V lost 6 bases, J lost 6 bases, and 3 bases stayed unmatched. CDR3 sequence (DNA): TGTGCCATCAGAGAGACAGGGGCTGAAGCTTTCTTT. The encoded protein is CAIRETGAEAFF.

The rearrangement links TRBV6-5 to TRBJ1-1; D is uncertain. CDR1 is MNHEY, CDR2 SVGAGI, per germline. This CDR3 has 13 amino acids. Deletions cut 2 bases from V and 2 bases from J, with 6 bases between. The CDR3 DNA reads as TGTGCCAGCAGTTACAATACAAACACTGAAGCTTTCTTT. This sequence encodes CASSYNTNTEAFF.

In its sample, this clone was seen once. The rearrangement uses TRBV5-1 and TRBJ2-3, with 12 nucleotides matching TRBD2. J gave up 5 bases and V 4 bases, and 2 bases lay outside the gene matches. The CDR3 length is 14 residues. The germline CDR1 and CDR2 sequences are SGHRS and YFSETQ. The CDR3, as DNA: TGCGCCAGCAGCCTGACTAGCGGGGGAGATACGCAGTATTTT. This encodes CASSLTSGGDTQYF.

The chain is built from TRBV5-6 and TRBJ1-2; 7 bases line up with TRBD1. This CDR3 region has 15 residues. Germline CDR1 and CDR2: SGHDT and YYEEEE. V trimming: 3 bases; J trimming: 6 bases; junction bases outside the gene matches: 11. The CDR3 protein is CASSSVPQGGHGYTF. The CDR3 DNA is TGTGCCAGCAGCTCAGTACCTCAGGGGGGCCATGGCTACACCTTC.

The chain recombines TRBV7-2 with TRBJ2-1; TRBD2 agrees at 10 bases. The CDR3 runs to 17 residues. Germline V gene sequence: CDR1 SGHTA, CDR2 FQGNSA. Unmatched junction bases numbered 8, after V lost 1 base and J lost 5 bases. The CDR3 spells CASSLVPASGGNNEQFF. The CDR3 DNA follows: TGTGCCAGCAGCTTAGTCCCGGCTAGCGGGGGAAACAATGAGCAGTTCTTC.

J is TRBJ1-1 and V is TRBV7-2; D is ambiguous. The V end lost 6 bases, the J end lost 1 base, and 15 bases lay between the germline ends. The CDR3 length is 15 residues. CDR1 and CDR2 (germline): SGHTA, FQGNSA. The CDR3 nucleotides are TGTGCCAGCAGTCCCACCGAGGGAGGGAACACTGAAGCTTTCTTT. It encodes CASSPTEGGNTEAFF.

This chain connects TRBV2 to TRBJ1-5, with 8 bases matching TRBD1. CDR3 length equals 16 residues. With V trimmed by 4 bases and J by 2 bases, 7 bases remained unmatched. CDR1 SNHLY and CDR2 FYNNEI come from the germline V gene. CDR3 sequence (DNA): TGTGCCAGCAGTGCACGTGACAGGGGTGGCAATCAGCCCCAGCATTTT. The encoded protein is CASSARDRGGNQPQHF.

The rearrangement links TRBV11-2 to TRBJ2-2; possibly TRBD1 for D (6 bases). V was trimmed by 1 base and J by 7 bases, leaving 10 bases between them. CDR1 and CDR2 from the germline V gene are SGHAT and FQNNGV. The CDR3 has 14 residues. This CDR3 reads CASSLGGGIGELFF. As DNA, the CDR3 is TGTGCCAGCAGCTTAGGAGGGGGTATCGGGGAGCTGTTTTTT.

The V call is TRBV7-8, the J call TRBJ2-3; 7 bases map to TRBD2. CDR1 and CDR2 from the germline V gene are SGHVS and FQNEAQ. Germline trimming cut 4 bases from V and 1 base from J; bases unmatched to any gene: 8. The CDR3 is 16 residues long. The CDR3 region has the DNA TGTGCCAGCAGCTCGCATAGCGGGTACGGCACAGATACGCAGTATTTT. This gives the protein CASSSHSGYGTDTQYF.

The chain carries TRBV7-2 and TRBJ1-1; D is perhaps TRBD1 (5 bases). The V end was cut by 4 bases, the J end by 5 bases, with 17 bases between. This CDR3 comprises 15 residues. Per germline, CDR1 SGHTA and CDR2 FQGNSA. DNA for the CDR3: TGTGCCAGCAGCTCATTCCGAGGGGAGGGGACTGAAGCTTTCTTT. The encoded protein is CASSSFRGEGTEAFF.

This clone was counted only a few times. This likely stems from a read error, as it lies one base from a far larger clone. The chain has TRBV4-2 and TRBJ1-6; D uncertain. CDR3 size: 13 residues. CDR1 is LGHNA, CDR2 YNFKEQ, per germline. The V end was cut by 1 base, the J end by 7 bases, with 5 bases between. DNA of the CDR3: TGTGCCAGCAGCCAAGGTATCAATTCACCCCTCCACTTT. Protein sequence: CASSQGINSPLHF.

The CDR3 region is CASSLQGQGMGETQYF. The CDR3 coding sequence is TGTGCCAGCAGCTTACAGGGACAGGGTATGGGAGAGACCCAGTACTTC. The chain employs TRBV7-2 and TRBJ2-5; 9 bases are a match to TRBD1. Germline V gives CDR1 SGHTA, CDR2 FQGNSA. The ends lost 2 bases at V and 4 bases at J; junction bases unmatched: 8. The CDR3 sequence is 16 residues long.

This clone has just one count. The chain recombines TRBV5-1 with TRBJ2-5; 10 bases line up with TRBD1. J gave up 3 bases and V 4 bases, and 6 bases lay outside the gene matches. Germline V gene lookup returns CDR1 SGHRS and CDR2 YFSETQ. This CDR3 has 15 amino acids. CDR3 protein: CASSKSGTGEETQYF. DNA of the CDR3: TGCGCCAGCAGCAAATCCGGGACAGGGGAAGAGACCCAGTACTTC.

This clone showed up many times. The chain carries TRBV5-4 and TRBJ2-7; D is possibly TRBD2 (5 bases). CDR3 length equals 13 residues. Germline V lookup: CDR1 SGHNT, CDR2 YYREEE (reference sequence). Trimming pared 6 bases from V and 6 bases from J, leaving 16 bases between. CDR3: CASKHPESGEQYF. For the CDR3, the DNA is TGTGCCAGCAAACACCCCGAAAGCGGCGAGCAGTACTTC.

The rearrangement uses TRBV7-8 and TRBJ1-4, with a possible D match to TRBD1 (6 bases). V lost 5 bases to trimming and J lost 5 bases, with 21 bases between them. The CDR3 is 17 amino acids. Germline V gives CDR1 SGHVS, CDR2 FQNEAQ. CDR3 region: CASSRSGQLLRNEKLFF. CDR3 DNA: TGTGCCAGCAGCCGCTCTGGACAGTTGCTAAGAAATGAAAAACTGTTTTTT.

This chain connects TRBV5-6 to TRBJ1-1; D remains ambiguous. This CDR3 has 15 amino acids. Per germline, CDR1 SGHDT and CDR2 YYEEEE. V dropped 0 bases and J dropped 7 bases, with 16 bases sitting between them. CDR3 in amino acids: CASSLGAGLMGEAFF. The CDR3 DNA reads as TGTGCCAGCAGCTTGGGGGCAGGCCTGATGGGTGAAGCTTTCTTT.